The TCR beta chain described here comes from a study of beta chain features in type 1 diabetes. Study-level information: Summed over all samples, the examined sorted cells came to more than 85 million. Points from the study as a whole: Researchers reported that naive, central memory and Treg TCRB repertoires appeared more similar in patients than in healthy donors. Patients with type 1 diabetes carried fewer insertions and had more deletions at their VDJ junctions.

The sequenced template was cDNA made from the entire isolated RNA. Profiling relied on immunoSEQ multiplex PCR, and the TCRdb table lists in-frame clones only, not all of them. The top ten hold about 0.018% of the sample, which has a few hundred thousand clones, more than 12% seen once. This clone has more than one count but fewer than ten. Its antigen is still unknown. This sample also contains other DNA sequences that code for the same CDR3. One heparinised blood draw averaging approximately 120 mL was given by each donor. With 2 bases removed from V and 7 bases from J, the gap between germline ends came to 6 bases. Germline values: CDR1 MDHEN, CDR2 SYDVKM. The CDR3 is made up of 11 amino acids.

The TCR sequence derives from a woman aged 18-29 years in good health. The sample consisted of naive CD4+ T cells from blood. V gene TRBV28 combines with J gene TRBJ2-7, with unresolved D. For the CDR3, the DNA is TGTGCCAGCAGTTTAAACCGGGAGCAGTACTTC. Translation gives CASSLNREQYF.